The 11 T cell receptor beta chains below were found in one sample sequenced in a study of blood T cell repertoires in COVID-19. Clones were read by immunoSEQ multiplex PCR, and TCRdb kept only the in-frame ones, dropping some. The sample records 45,000 to 50,000 clones, 75% to 85% being singletons. The sequenced material came from peripheral blood. All receptors come from a man at least 80 years old in a cohort sampled during active COVID-19.

The gene calls are TRBV29-1 and TRBJ2-5, with 10 positions matching TRBD2. Trimming took 1 base from V and 3 from J; bases not matched to a gene: 8. The CDR3 runs to 16 residues. CDR1 is SQVTM, CDR2 ANQGSEA, per germline. The CDR3: CSVEVVSGGAEETQYF. DNA for the CDR3: TGCAGCGTTGAAGTCGTGAGCGGGGGGGCTGAAGAGACCCAGTACTTC.

In its sample, this clone was seen once. The chain uses TRBV5-6 and TRBJ1-4, with TRBD1 matching over 8 bases. Germline CDR1 and CDR2: SGHDT and YYEEEE. This CDR3 comprises 15 residues. J gave up 7 bases and V 4 bases, and 9 bases lay outside the gene matches. The CDR3 loop reads CASSQNRGGGEKLFF. CDR3 DNA: TGTGCCAGCAGCCAAAACAGGGGGGGCGGTGAAAAACTGTTTTTT.

This chain connects TRBV18 to TRBJ2-3; 9 bases are a match to TRBD2. Germline CDR1 and CDR2: KGHSH and LQKENI. The CDR3 is made up of 16 amino acids. After removal of 5 bases from V and 2 bases from J, the junction contained 8 bases not matched to a gene. In DNA, the CDR3 is TGTGCCAGCTCAAGTCAAAGCGGGGGGAACACAGATACGCAGTATTTT. Encoded protein: CASSSQSGGNTDTQYF.

The rearrangement uses TRBV5-6 and TRBJ1-2; 8 nucleotides align to TRBD1. V dropped 7 bases and J dropped 7; count of bases not matched to a gene: 18. Germline V lookup: CDR1 SGHDT, CDR2 YYEEEE. The CDR3 runs to 16 residues. The CDR3 is CASRIRGTGFFSGYTF. CDR3 sequence (DNA): TGTGCCAGCCGAATCAGGGGGACAGGCTTCTTTAGTGGCTACACCTTC.

The CDR3 DNA sequence: TGTGCCAGCAGGAGGACAGGGGAAGGCTACGAGCAGTACTTC. This gives the protein CASRRTGEGYEQYF. V usage is TRBV6-5 and J usage is TRBJ2-7, with 9 bases aligning to TRBD1. CDR1 is MNHEY and CDR2 is SVGAGI in the germline V gene. Trimming cost V 6 bases and J 3 bases; bases outside gene matches: 6. The CDR3 totals 14 residues.

The chain joins TRBV7-8 to TRBJ2-1; 10 bases are shared with TRBD1. The V segment lost 0 bases and the J segment 9 bases; nucleotides outside the gene matches: 11. The CDR3 has 17 residues. CDR1 is SGHVS and CDR2 is FQNEAQ in the germline V gene. CDR3 nucleotide sequence: TGTGCCAGCAGCTTAGCGCGGACAGGGGGTCCGAAGAGTGAGCAGTTCTTC. Translating it yields CASSLARTGGPKSEQFF.

The chain couples TRBV24-1 to TRBJ2-3; no clear D gene. V dropped 5 bases and J dropped 2 bases, with 19 bases sitting between them. CDR1 is KGHDR, CDR2 SFDVKD, per germline. The CDR3 sequence is 17 residues long. The CDR3, as DNA: TGTGCCACCAGTGCCCCCGTTGGGCTAACCTCCACAGATACGCAGTATTTT. Its protein is CATSAPVGLTSTDTQYF.

The chain employs TRBV28 and TRBJ1-6, with D unresolved. The V gene's germline CDR1 is MDHEN and CDR2 SYDVKM. V was cut by 3 bases and J by 7 bases, with 7 bases left in between. The CDR3 runs to 13 residues. The CDR3 reads CASSFGGNSPLHF. CDR3 coding DNA: TGTGCCAGCAGTTTTGGAGGGAATTCACCCCTCCACTTT.

This clone was found once. The rearrangement links TRBV9 to TRBJ1-1; D might be TRBD1 (5 bases). Trimming shortened V by 0 bases and J by 8 bases, and 14 bases separated the two germline ends. The CDR3 is 14 amino acids. The germline CDR1 and CDR2 sequences are SGDLS and YYNGEE. This CDR3 reads CASSVVAQKGEAFF. The CDR3 bases are TGTGCCAGCAGCGTAGTTGCGCAAAAGGGGGAAGCTTTCTTT.

This clone came up once. This chain's CDR3 is CASSLTGGTDEQFF. For the CDR3, the DNA is TGTGCCAGCAGCTTAACGGGAGGAACCGATGAGCAGTTCTTC. This chain joins TRBV7-9 and TRBJ2-1; 7 bases match TRBD2. V dropped 2 bases and J dropped 8; count of bases not matched to a gene: 6. Per the germline V gene, CDR1 is SEHNR and CDR2 is FQNEAQ (reference sequence). CDR3 length: 14 residues. Combining the CDR3 with reference TRBV7-9 and TRBJ2-1 gives the whole variable domain DTGVSQNPRHKITKRGQNVTFRCDPISEHNRLYWYRQTLGQGPEFLTYFQNEAQLEKSRLLSDRFSAERPKGSFSTLEIQRTEQGDSAMYLCASSLTGGTDEQFFGPGTRLTVL.

The chain carries TRBV4-2 and TRBJ2-7; the D gene is possibly TRBD1 (6 bases). Germline CDR1 LGHNA, CDR2 YNFKEQ. The CDR3 length is 16 residues. V lost 2 bases and J lost 2, with 16 bases in between. The chain's CDR3 is CASSQSDRRPTYEQYF. CDR3 in DNA: TGTGCCAGCAGCCAAAGTGACAGGCGACCAACCTACGAGCAGTACTTC.